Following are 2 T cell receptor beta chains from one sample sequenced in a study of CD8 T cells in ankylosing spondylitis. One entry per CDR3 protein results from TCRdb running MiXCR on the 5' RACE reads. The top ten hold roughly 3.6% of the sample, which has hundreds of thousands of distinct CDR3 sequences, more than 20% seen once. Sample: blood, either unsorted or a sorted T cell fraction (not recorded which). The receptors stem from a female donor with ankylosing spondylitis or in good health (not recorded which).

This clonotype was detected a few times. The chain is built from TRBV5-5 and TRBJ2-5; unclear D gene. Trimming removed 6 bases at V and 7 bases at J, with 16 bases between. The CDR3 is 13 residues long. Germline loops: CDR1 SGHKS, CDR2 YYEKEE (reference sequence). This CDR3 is CASTQKVDGTQYF. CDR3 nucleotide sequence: TGTGCCAGCACCCAAAAGGTGGATGGGACCCAGTACTTC.

CDR3 loop: CASSYLRGGTNEKLFF. The DNA for the CDR3 is TGTGCCAGCAGCTACCTCCGGGGGGGAACTAATGAAAAACTGTTTTTT. The chain employs TRBV6-5 and TRBJ1-4; tentatively, D is TRBD1 (5 bases). CDR3 length equals 16 residues. The V gene's germline CDR1 is MNHEY and CDR2 SVGAGI. V dropped 6 bases and J dropped 1 base, with 15 bases sitting between them.